This T cell receptor beta chain is from a study of blood T cells in healthy people across ages. At the level of the study: Using template switching, researchers captured about one barcoded beta molecule for each two T cells.

Each individual donor underwent a draw of around 9.8 milliliters of peripheral blood. Study findings and constraints: It was held that diversity estimates obtained from one million T cells represented underestimates. Naive CD4+ cells and diversity were both higher in long-lived donors than in aged donors.

This clonotype has a handful of counts. No antigen is known for it. Per the germline V gene, CDR1 is MDHEN and CDR2 is SYDVKM. The CDR3 is 17 amino acids. The V and J ends lost 2 bases and 0 bases respectively, with 14 bases between them. A sample-barcoded 5' primer and a J-beta primer mix were used in a second PCR of roughly 7 to 12 cycles. TCRdb used MiXCR to reprocess the 5' RACE reads, holding one entry per CDR3 protein. The data contain 850,000 to 1,000,000 distinct CDR3 sequences, about 51% of them singletons. The V gene is TRBV28, the J gene TRBJ2-1; a possible D gene is TRBD2 (6 bases). The sample consisted of blood. The TCR sequence derives from a woman aged 55-70 years in good health. The CDR3 reads CASSLGLARNSYNEQFF. The CDR3 coding sequence is TGTGCCAGCAGTTTAGGGCTAGCGCGAAACTCCTACAATGAGCAGTTCTTC.